Listed below are T cell receptor beta chains from one sample, sequenced in a study of T cells in Graves' hyperthyroidism and ophthalmopathy. MiXCR was run by TCRdb on the multiplex PCR reads, yielding one entry per CDR3 protein. The sample gives about 480,000 distinct CDR3 sequences, 13% to 15% of which show up once; around a sixth is in the top ten. Material for sequencing was blood. Every receptor here comes from a woman between 18 and 30 years old with Graves' hyperthyroidism. Each CDR3 is given with its conserved first and last residue. A D gene is named only where the DNA matches it firmly. Rows give clone size only sometimes, using once, few, many, or a class for an expanded clone.

V gene	clone size	D gene	J gene	CDR3 DNA	CDR3 protein
TRBV20-1	many	NA	TRBJ2-1	TGCAGTGCTAAGCGGTCCTACAATGAGCAGTTCTTC	CSAKRSYNEQFF
TRBV5-1	NA	TRBD1	TRBJ2-2	TGCGCCAGCGGCGGACAGGGGGGCGGGGAGCTGTTTTTT	CASGGQGGGELFF
TRBV4-1	few	TRBD2	TRBJ2-1	TGCGCCAGCAGCCATACTAGCGGGAGTAGAAATGAGCAGTTCTTC	CASSHTSGSRNEQFF
TRBV12-3/TRBV12-4	NA	TRBD1	TRBJ2-7	TGTGCCAGCAGTTGGCTGGGGACAGCCTATTACGAGCAGTACTTC	CASSWLGTAYYEQYF
TRBV5-1	many	TRBD2	TRBJ2-5	TGCGCCAGCAGGACTAGCGGGACGAGGGAGACCCAGTACTTC	CASRTSGTRETQYF
TRBV9	NA	TRBD1	TRBJ2-7	TGTGCCAGCAGCGCTGACGGGACAGGTGAGGACGAGCAGTACTTC	CASSADGTGEDEQYF
TRBV6-1	NA	TRBD1	TRBJ2-3	TGTGCCAGCAGTACGGGACAGCGAAATACAGATACGCAGTATTTT	CASSTGQRNTDTQYF
TRBV12-3/TRBV12-4	many	NA	TRBJ1-2	TGTGCCAGCACCGCGGACTGGACTCCCTATGGCTACACCTTC	CASTADWTPYGYTF
TRBV15	many	TRBD2	TRBJ2-6	TGTGCCACCAGCAGAGATGGTAATAGCGGGGCACGTAGCTCTGGGGCCAACGTCCTGACTTTC	CATSRDGNSGARSSGANVLTF
TRBV13	many	NA	TRBJ1-2	TGTGCCAGCTCTCATGATGCTGACCTTAGAGGCTACACCTTC	CASSHDADLRGYTF
TRBV20-1	few	NA	TRBJ2-7	TGCAGTGCTATGGCGGACTACAGCTCCTACGAGCAGTACTTC	CSAMADYSSYEQYF
TRBV7-3	few	NA	TRBJ1-2	TGTGCCAGCAGTCGAGGGGAGGAGGGCTACACCTTC	CASSRGEEGYTF
TRBV19	few	NA	TRBJ1-6	TGTGCCAGTAGTATTTCAGGGTACTCCTATAATTCACCCCTCCACTTT	CASSISGYSYNSPLHF
TRBV7-3	few	NA	TRBJ2-3	TGTGCCAGCAGCTTAAACAGGGCGACAGATACGCAGTATTTT	CASSLNRATDTQYF
TRBV11-3	many	TRBD2	TRBJ2-5	TGTGCCAGCAGTTCCAACCGGGACTACAAAGAGACCCAGTACTTC	CASSSNRDYKETQYF
TRBV11-2	many	NA	TRBJ2-2	TGTGCCAGCCCGTCTCCCCGGGCCGGGGAGCTGTTTTTT	CASPSPRAGELFF
TRBV12-3/TRBV12-4	many	NA	TRBJ2-3	TGTGCCAGCACCGCAATGCTTAGCACAGATACGCAGTATTTT	CASTAMLSTDTQYF
TRBV12-5	once	TRBD2	TRBJ2-1	TGTGCTAGTGGCCCCATAGCGGGAGCCCACAATGAGCAGTTCTTC	CASGPIAGAHNEQFF
TRBV15	few	NA	TRBJ2-2	TGTGCCACCAGCAGAGATCGGGGAATATACACCGGGGAGCTGTTTTTT	CATSRDRGIYTGELFF
TRBV12-3/TRBV12-4	many	NA	TRBJ1-1	TGTGCCAGCAGCTTTCAATCGAGTCGGGCTTTCTTT	CASSFQSSRAFF
TRBV27	few	TRBD1	TRBJ1-1	TGTGCCAGCAGTTTATTTACCCCCGAGACAGGGCCGGGCACTGAAGCTTTCTTT	CASSLFTPETGPGTEAFF
TRBV6-5	many	NA	TRBJ1-2	TGTGCCAGCAGTTACGGAGTGGAGGTTTTCTCTGGCTACACCTTC	CASSYGVEVFSGYTF
TRBV11-2	many	TRBD1	TRBJ2-5	TGTGCCAGCAGCTGGGGACAGGGCGGACAAGAGACCCAGTACTTC	CASSWGQGGQETQYF
TRBV12-3/TRBV12-4	many	TRBD1	TRBJ2-1	TGTGCCAGCAGTTTAGCGTCGGGGACAGGTTTAAGGGATGAGCAGTTCTTC	CASSLASGTGLRDEQFF
TRBV30	many	TRBD2	TRBJ2-1	TGTGCCTGCGAGATGAGGGAGACTAGCGGGAGGTTTAATGAGCAGTTCTTC	CACEMRETSGRFNEQFF
TRBV3-1	many	NA	TRBJ1-5	TGTGCCAGCAGCCAAGATCAGGGCAATCACCCCCAGCATTTT	CASSQDQGNHPQHF
TRBV18	many	NA	TRBJ2-1	TGTGCCAGCTCACTAGGGGGTGGGACCTCGTACAATGAGCAGTTCTTC	CASSLGGGTSYNEQFF
TRBV12-3/TRBV12-4	many	TRBD2	TRBJ2-1	TGTGCCAGCAGTCCTAGCGGGAGTCTATACAATGAGCAGTTCTTC	CASSPSGSLYNEQFF
TRBV2	many	NA	TRBJ2-7	TGTGCCAGCAGTGAGAGGGGACGGGAGCGCTCCGTCGAGCAGTACTTC	CASSERGRERSVEQYF
TRBV2	many	NA	TRBJ2-3	TGTGCCAGCAGTGGGACCCGCACGGATACGCAGTATTTT	CASSGTRTDTQYF
TRBV10-2	few	TRBD2	TRBJ2-7	TGCGCCAGCATTGGGACTAGCGCACTCTACGAGCAGTACTTC	CASIGTSALYEQYF
TRBV24-1	many	TRBD1	TRBJ2-7	TGTGCCACCAGTGATTCCGGGACAGGGAAGGGGGACGAGCAGTACTTC	CATSDSGTGKGDEQYF
TRBV19	NA	NA	TRBJ1-3	TGTGCCAGTAGATGGCACTCTGGAAACACCATATATTTT	CASRWHSGNTIYF
TRBV12-3/TRBV12-4	many	NA	TRBJ2-5	TGTGCCAGCAGCCTGCCGGGACCCCAAGAGACCCAGTACTTC	CASSLPGPQETQYF
TRBV29-1	many	NA	TRBJ2-1	TGCAGCGTTGAGGGAGTCAGAAGTGACAATGAGCAGTTCTTC	CSVEGVRSDNEQFF
TRBV18	many	NA	TRBJ2-3	TGTGCCAGCGAGGCTCTAGATCGCGGCACAGATACGCAGTATTTT	CASEALDRGTDTQYF
TRBV9	many	NA	TRBJ1-1	TGTGCCAGCAGCGTAGTCGCCATGAACACTGAAGCTTTCTTT	CASSVVAMNTEAFF
TRBV28	many	TRBD1	TRBJ1-1	TGTGCCAGCAGTTTTATGCGCGGGACAGGGGGCGCGGGTGGTGAAGCTTTCTTT	CASSFMRGTGGAGGEAFF
TRBV29-1	NA	TRBD2	TRBJ2-3	TGCAGCGTTTACTTAGCGGGAGGGCCGGCAGATACGCAGTATTTT	CSVYLAGGPADTQYF
TRBV15	NA	NA	TRBJ1-2	TGTGCCACCAGCCAAAATAGGGTTTTACAAGTCGGCTACACCTTC	CATSQNRVLQVGYTF
TRBV30	many	TRBD1	TRBJ2-1	TGTGCCTGGAGTGTAAGGGGACAGGTGTACTCCTACAATGAGCAGTTCTTC	CAWSVRGQVYSYNEQFF
TRBV6-1	many	NA	TRBJ2-7	TGTGCCAGCTGGGCGGTCTCCTACGAGCAGTACTTC	CASWAVSYEQYF